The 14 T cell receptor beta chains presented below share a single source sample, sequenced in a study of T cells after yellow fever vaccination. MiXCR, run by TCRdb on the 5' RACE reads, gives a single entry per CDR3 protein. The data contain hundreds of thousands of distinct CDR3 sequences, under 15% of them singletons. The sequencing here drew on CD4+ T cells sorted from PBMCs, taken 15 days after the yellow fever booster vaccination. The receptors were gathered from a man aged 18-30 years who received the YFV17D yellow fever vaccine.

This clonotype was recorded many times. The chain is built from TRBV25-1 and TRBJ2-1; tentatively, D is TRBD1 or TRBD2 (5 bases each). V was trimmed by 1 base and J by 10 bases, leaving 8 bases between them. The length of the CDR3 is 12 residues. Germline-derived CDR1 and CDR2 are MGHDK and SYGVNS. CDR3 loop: CASSEFRDEQFF. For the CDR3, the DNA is TGTGCCAGCAGTGAATTTAGGGACGAGCAGTTCTTC.

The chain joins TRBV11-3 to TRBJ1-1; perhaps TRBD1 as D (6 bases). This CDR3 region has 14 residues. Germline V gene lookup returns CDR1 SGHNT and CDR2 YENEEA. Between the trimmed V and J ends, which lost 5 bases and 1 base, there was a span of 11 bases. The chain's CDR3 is CASSLGRGNTEAFF. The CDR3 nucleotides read TGTGCCAGCAGCCTCGGCAGGGGGAACACTGAAGCTTTCTTT.

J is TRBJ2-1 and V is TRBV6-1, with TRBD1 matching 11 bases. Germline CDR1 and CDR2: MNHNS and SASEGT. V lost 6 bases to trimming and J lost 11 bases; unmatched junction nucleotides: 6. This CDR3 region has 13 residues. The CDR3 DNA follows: TGTGCCAGCAGGGGACAGGGGGAGGCTCAGCAGTTCTTC. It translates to CASRGQGEAQQFF.

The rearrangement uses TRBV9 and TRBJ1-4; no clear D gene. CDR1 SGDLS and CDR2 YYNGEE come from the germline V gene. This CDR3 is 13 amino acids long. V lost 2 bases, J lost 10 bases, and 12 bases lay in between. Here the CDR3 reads CASSVVVAGKLFF. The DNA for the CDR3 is TGTGCCAGCAGCGTTGTAGTAGCGGGAAAACTGTTTTTT.

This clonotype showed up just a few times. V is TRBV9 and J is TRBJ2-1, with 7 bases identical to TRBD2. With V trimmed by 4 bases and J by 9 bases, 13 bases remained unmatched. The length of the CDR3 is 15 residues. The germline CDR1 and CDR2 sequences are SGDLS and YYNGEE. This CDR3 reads CASSPSVGGEGEQFF. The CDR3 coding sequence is TGTGCCAGCAGCCCATCGGTGGGGGGGGAGGGTGAGCAGTTCTTC.

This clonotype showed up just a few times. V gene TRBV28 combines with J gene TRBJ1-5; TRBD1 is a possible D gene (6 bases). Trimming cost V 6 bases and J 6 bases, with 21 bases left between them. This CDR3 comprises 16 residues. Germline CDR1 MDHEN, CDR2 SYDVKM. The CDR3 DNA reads TGTGCCAGCAGCCCCTATCTGTGGGGGGCTAGTCAGCCCCAGCATTTT. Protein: CASSPYLWGASQPQHF.

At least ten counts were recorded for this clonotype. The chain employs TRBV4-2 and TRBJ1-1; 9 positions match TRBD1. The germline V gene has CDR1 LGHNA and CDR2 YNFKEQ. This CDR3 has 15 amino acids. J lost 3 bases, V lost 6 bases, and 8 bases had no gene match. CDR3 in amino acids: CASRSLRDRDTEAFF. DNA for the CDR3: TGTGCCAGCAGATCACTCCGGGACAGGGACACTGAAGCTTTCTTT.

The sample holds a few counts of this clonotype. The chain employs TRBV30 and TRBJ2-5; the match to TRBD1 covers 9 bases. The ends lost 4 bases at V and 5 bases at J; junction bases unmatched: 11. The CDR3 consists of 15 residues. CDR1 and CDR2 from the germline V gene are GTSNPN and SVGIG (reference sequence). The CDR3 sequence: CAWKPGQGNRETQYF. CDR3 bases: TGTGCCTGGAAACCGGGACAGGGTAACCGGGAGACCCAGTACTTC.

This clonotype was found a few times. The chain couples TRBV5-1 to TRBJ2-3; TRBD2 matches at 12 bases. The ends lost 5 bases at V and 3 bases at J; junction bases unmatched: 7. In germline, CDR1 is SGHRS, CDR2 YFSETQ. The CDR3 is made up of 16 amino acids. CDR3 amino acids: CASSKRTSGETDTQYF. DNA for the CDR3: TGCGCCAGCAGTAAGAGGACTAGCGGGGAGACAGATACGCAGTATTTT.

CDR3 sequence (DNA): TGTGCCAGCAGGGCAAGCGGAGATACGCAGTATTTT. It specifies CASRASGDTQYF. This chain uses TRBV27 with TRBJ2-3; the D gene is possibly TRBD2 (5 bases). Germline assignment: CDR1 MNHEY and CDR2 SMNVEV (reference sequence). V shed 6 bases and J shed 5 bases, with 9 bases lying between them. The CDR3 length is 12 residues.

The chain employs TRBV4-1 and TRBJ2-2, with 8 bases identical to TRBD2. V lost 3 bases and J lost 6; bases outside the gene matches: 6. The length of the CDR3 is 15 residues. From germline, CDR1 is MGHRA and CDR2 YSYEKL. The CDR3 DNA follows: TGCGCCAGCAGCCACCCGGGGGGGGACCCCGGGGAGCTGTTTTTT. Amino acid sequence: CASSHPGGDPGELFF.

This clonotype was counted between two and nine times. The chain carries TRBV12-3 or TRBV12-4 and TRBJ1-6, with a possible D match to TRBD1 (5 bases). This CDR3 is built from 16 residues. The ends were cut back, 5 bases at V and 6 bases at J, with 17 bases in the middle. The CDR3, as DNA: TGTGCCAGCAGTCCCGGGACGCCTGGATTTAATTCACCCCTCCACTTT. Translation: CASSPGTPGFNSPLHF.

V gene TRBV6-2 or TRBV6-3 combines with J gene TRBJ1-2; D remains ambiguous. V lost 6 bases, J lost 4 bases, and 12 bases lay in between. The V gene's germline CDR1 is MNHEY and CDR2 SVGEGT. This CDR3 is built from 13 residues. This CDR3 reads CASSPQVGYGYTF. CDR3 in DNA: TGTGCCAGCAGCCCTCAGGTCGGCTATGGCTACACCTTC.

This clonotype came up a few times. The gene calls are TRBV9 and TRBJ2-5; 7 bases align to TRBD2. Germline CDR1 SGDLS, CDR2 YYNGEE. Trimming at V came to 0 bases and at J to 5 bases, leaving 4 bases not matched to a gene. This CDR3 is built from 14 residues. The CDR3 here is CASSVGAGGETQYF. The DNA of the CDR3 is TGTGCCAGCAGCGTAGGGGCCGGGGGGGAGACCCAGTACTTC.